This T cell receptor beta chain was documented in a study of tumor T cells in aggressive B-cell lymphoma. Here immunoSEQ multiplex PCR was the method, and the copy in TCRdb shows in-frame clones only, minus some. This repertoire shows some 8,000 clones, approximately 78% found once; its top ten account for over 2.5%. The CDR3 is 14 amino acids. The germline CDR1 and CDR2 sequences are SQVTM and ANQGSEA. The ends lost 3 bases at V and 3 bases at J; junction bases unmatched: 2. This clone was counted between two and nine times. This clonotype was sampled from an adult with diffuse large B cell lymphoma. The sequenced material came from tumor tissue. The rearrangement links TRBV29-1 to TRBJ2-2; 9 bases map to TRBD1. CDR3 residues: CSVEGDRDTGELFF. DNA of the CDR3: TGCAGCGTTGAGGGGGACAGGGACACCGGGGAGCTGTTTTTT.